This T cell receptor (beta chain) was identified in a study of T cell responses to AZD1222 COVID-19 vaccine. The study's findings and limits: Vaccine-associated CD4 TCRs ranged over spike, dominating at 160-218 and 743-854. Clonal diversity was possibly underestimated, and white British individuals and females predominated among donors.

V was shortened by 4 bases and J by 1 base, with 11 bases between the two germline ends. Looked up from germline, CDR1 is MGHRA and CDR2 is YSYEKL. The CDR3 is 15 amino acids. Produced via immunoSEQ multiplex PCR; TCRdb's table is partial and in-frame only. Altogether 60,000 to 70,000 clones are present, 65% to 90% being singletons, with the ten largest covering approximately 19%. To note about this clone: Antigen specificity is unknown.

The V and J genes are TRBV4-1 and TRBJ1-5; possible D gene TRBD1, 5 bases. The clonotype comes from an adult in good health. The specimen comprised peripheral blood, sampled on day 0 of AZD1222 vaccination. The chain's CDR3 is CASSPTGMSNQPQHF. In nucleotides, the CDR3 is TGCGCCAGCAGCCCTACAGGTATGAGCAATCAGCCCCAGCATTTT.